This TCR beta chain was sequenced for a study of T-cell memory formation after mild COVID-19. In TCRdb, the 5' RACE reads were re-called with MiXCR into one record per CDR3 protein. The top ten clones hold 21% of a sample with some 300,000 distinct CDR3 sequences, 20% to 25% of them seen once. At least ten counts were recorded for this clonotype. What it binds is not known. Per the germline V gene, CDR1 is LNHNV and CDR2 is YYDKDF (reference sequence). The germline V and J ends were trimmed by 2 bases and 3 bases, with 9 bases remaining between them. The CDR3 spans 14 residues. General study findings and limits: Balance between CD4 and CD8 was seen in clones contracting day 15 to 85, and a CD4+ lean was seen in later expanders.

This receptor was identified in a man younger than 35 who had mild COVID-19 (a few samples of this study predate the infection). Cell type and time point are not known. V usage is TRBV15 and J usage is TRBJ2-3; no firm D call. The sequenced material came from PBMCs or a T cell subset sorted from them (not recorded which). DNA of the CDR3: TGTGCCACCAGCAGACACCGAGCGACAGATACGCAGTATTTT. Its translation: CATSRHRATDTQYF.